Following are 9 T cell receptor beta chains from one sample sequenced in a study of molecular identifiers for immune sequencing clone quantification. TCRdb processed the PCR reads anew with MiXCR; each CDR3 protein has one entry. The table records some 100,000 distinct CDR3 sequences, roughly a third of them present only once. Sequencing input: naive CD8+ T cells from blood, with Jurkat cell RNA spiked in. Subset meaning: FACS-sorted CD8+CD4-CCR7+CD45RA+ naive T cells. These receptors all come from a human donor in good health. Some libraries in this study had Jurkat cell RNA spiked in.

This clonotype turned up a few times. The chain is built from TRBV29-1 and TRBJ2-6, with TRBD1 matching over 11 bases. CDR3 length: 18 amino acids. The V and J ends lost 6 bases and 2 bases, in that order; junction bases with no gene match: 12. The germline CDR1 and CDR2 sequences are SQVTM and ANQGSEA. CDR3 amino acids: CSVKIGGTGGTGANVLTF. The CDR3 DNA is TGCAGCGTAAAGATTGGGGGGACAGGGGGGACTGGGGCCAACGTCCTGACTTTC.

The rearrangement joins TRBV2 to TRBJ2-7; unclear D gene. CDR1 SNHLY and CDR2 FYNNEI come from the germline V gene. CDR3 length equals 13 residues. V gave up 5 bases and J gave up 2 bases, with 10 bases separating them. CDR3 DNA sequence: TGTGCCAGCAGTAGTCTTGCTACCTACGAGCAGTACTTC. Its translation: CASSSLATYEQYF.

The chain uses TRBV29-1 and TRBJ1-1; D unresolved. V lost 3 bases to trimming and J lost 1 base, with 6 bases between them. Germline CDR1 is SQVTM and CDR2 is ANQGSEA. This CDR3 has 12 amino acids. The CDR3 DNA reads as TGCAGCGTTGATTCAGGGAACACTGAAGCTTTCTTT. Its translation is CSVDSGNTEAFF.

This clonotype was detected only a few times. The J gene is TRBJ2-7, the V gene TRBV28, with TRBD2 matching 12 bases. There are 15 residues in the CDR3. CDR1 MDHEN and CDR2 SYDVKM come from the germline V gene. The trim removed 5 bases at V and 7 bases at J, leaving 9 bases unmatched. The CDR3 protein is CASSTRLAGELEQYF. For the CDR3, the DNA is TGTGCCAGCAGTACGCGACTAGCGGGAGAGTTAGAGCAGTACTTC. Variable domain in full (rest from reference TRBV28 and TRBJ2-7): DVKVTQSSRYLVKRTGEKVFLECVQDMDHENMFWYRQDPGLGLRLIYFSYDVKMKEKGDIPEGYSVSREKKERFSLILESASTNQTSMYLCASSTRLAGELEQYFGPGTRLTVT.

The chain has TRBV7-3 and TRBJ2-2; 13 bases are shared with TRBD2. Germline CDR1 SGHTA, CDR2 FQGTGA. The V gene end was trimmed by 3 bases and the J gene end by 6 bases; junction bases not matched to a gene: 4. The CDR3 contains 16 residues. The CDR3 DNA reads TGTGCCAGCAGCTTCTCGGGACTAGCGGGACCCGGGGAGCTGTTTTTT. It codes for CASSFSGLAGPGELFF.

The chain couples TRBV19 to TRBJ2-3; weak D call: TRBD1 (7 bases). CDR1 and CDR2 (germline): LNHDA, SQIVND (reference sequence). This CDR3 has 17 amino acids. Trimming left V 4 bases short and J 2 bases short, with 19 bases between. CDR3 protein: CASSTPSRGVYTDTQYF. For the CDR3, the DNA is TGTGCCAGTAGTACACCCAGCAGGGGGGTGTACACAGATACGCAGTATTTT.

The rearrangement uses TRBV11-2 and TRBJ1-2, with TRBD1 matching 9 bases. The CDR3 runs to 14 residues. The ends lost 4 bases at V and 6 bases at J; junction bases unmatched: 6. Germline V gene sequence: CDR1 SGHAT, CDR2 FQNNGV. Here the CDR3 DNA reads TGTGCCAGCAGCTGGACAGGGGTGGTTGATGGCTACACCTTC. Protein: CASSWTGVVDGYTF.

This clonotype has just a few counts. This chain connects TRBV28 to TRBJ2-7; unclear D gene. The ends were cut back, 3 bases at V and 4 bases at J, with 13 bases in the middle. The germline gives CDR1 MDHEN, CDR2 SYDVKM. The CDR3 is made up of 14 amino acids. As DNA, the CDR3 is TGTGCCAGCAGTTTTGAAGGGTTAGGGTACGAGCAGTACTTC. Translated, it gives CASSFEGLGYEQYF.

This clonotype is a singleton in its sample. The rearrangement links TRBV9 to TRBJ1-4; the D gene is possibly TRBD1 (5 bases). The CDR3 length is 14 residues. Per germline, CDR1 SGDLS and CDR2 YYNGEE. V was pared by 0 bases and J by 8 bases, with 11 bases between. The CDR3 DNA follows: TGTGCCAGCAGCGTAGACAGGATGGGAGAAAAACTGTTTTTT. It translates to CASSVDRMGEKLFF.